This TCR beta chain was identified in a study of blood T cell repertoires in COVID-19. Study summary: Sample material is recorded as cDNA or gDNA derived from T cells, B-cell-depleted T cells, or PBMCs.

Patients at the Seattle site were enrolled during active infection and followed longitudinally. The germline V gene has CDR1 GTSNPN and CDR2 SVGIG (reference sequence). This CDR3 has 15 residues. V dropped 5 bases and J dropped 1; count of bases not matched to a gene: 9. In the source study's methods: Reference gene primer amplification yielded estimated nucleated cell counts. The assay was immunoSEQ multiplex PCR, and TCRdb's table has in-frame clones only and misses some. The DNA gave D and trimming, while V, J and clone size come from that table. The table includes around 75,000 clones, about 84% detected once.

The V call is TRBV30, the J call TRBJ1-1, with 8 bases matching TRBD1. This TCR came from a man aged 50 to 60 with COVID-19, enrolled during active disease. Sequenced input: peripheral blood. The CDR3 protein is CAWDTPRGRNTEAFF. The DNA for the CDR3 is TGTGCCTGGGACACGCCCAGGGGGCGGAACACTGAAGCTTTCTTT.